This T cell receptor (beta chain) derives from a study of blood T cell repertoires in COVID-19. About the research overall: Spain, Italy and the United States supplied samples that represented acute and convalescent COVID-19.

V lost 0 bases and J lost 2, with 4 bases in between. The CDR3 extends over 13 amino acids. Germline CDR1 is SGHTA and CDR2 is FQGNSA. Under the authors' procedure: Estimates of nucleated cell counts were drawn from the amplification of reference gene primers. The assay was immunoSEQ multiplex PCR, and TCRdb's table has in-frame clones only and misses some. Clone size and V and J calls were adopted from that table, with D and trimming inferred from the DNA. The data hold nearly 250,000 clones, with 86% observed a single time. This receptor was identified in a woman aged 55-75 years who had recovered from COVID-19. Sequencing was done on a sample of peripheral blood. J is TRBJ1-1 and V is TRBV7-2; D unclear. This CDR3 is CASSLAYNTEAFF. CDR3 coding DNA: TGTGCCAGCAGCTTAGCTTATAACACTGAAGCTTTCTTT. The complete variable domain, with remaining parts taken from reference TRBV7-2 and TRBJ1-1, reads GAGVSQSPSNKVTEKGKDVELRCDPISGHTALYWYRQSLGQGLEFLIYFQGNSAPDKSGLPSDRFSAERTGGSVSTLTIQRTQQEDSAVYLCASSLAYNTEAFFGQGTRLTVV.